These 26 T cell receptor beta chains came from one sample sequenced in a study of regulatory T cells in long-lasting Graves disease. Construction of the TCR beta libraries employed iRepertoire HTBI primers in conjunction with Arm-PCR of CDR3 regions. TCRdb itself ran the multiplex PCR reads through MiXCR, one entry per CDR3 protein. Among hundreds of thousands of distinct CDR3 sequences listed, about 16% were seen once. The time point was: newly diagnosed GD, antithyroid drugs for less than 3 months. Preparation of the TCR library used RNA extracted from PBMCs. The data also belong to a second study, concerning T cells in Graves' hyperthyroidism and ophthalmopathy.

The sequences come from peripheral blood mononuclear cells (PBMCs), collected at new diagnosis, from a patient treated with antithyroid drugs. The origin of the receptors is a woman aged 40 to 65 with Graves disease.

A note on this clonotype: This is likely a read error, given that the CDR3 carries no conserved phenylalanine or tryptophan at its end. This chain links TRBV13 with TRBJ1-1; D perhaps matches TRBD1 (6 bases). In germline, CDR1 is PRHDT, CDR2 FYEKMQ (reference sequence). The CDR3 spans 13 residues. Trimming took off 4 bases at V and 5 bases at J, with 11 bases between the two ends. The CDR3 DNA follows: TGTGCCAGCAGCTGGGGGGGCCTGACTGAAGCTTTCCTT. Protein product: CASSWGGLTEAFL.

V is TRBV10-3 and J is TRBJ2-1; 8 bases map to TRBD2. The CDR3 is made up of 16 amino acids. V shed 3 bases, J shed 4 bases, and the junction held 8 bases outside the gene matches. Germline values: CDR1 ENHRY, CDR2 SYGVKD. CDR3 residues: CAISESAGALYNEQFF. CDR3 in DNA: TGTGCCATCAGTGAATCAGCGGGGGCGCTTTACAATGAGCAGTTCTTC.

The table lists this clonotype with many counts. The chain recombines TRBV10-3 with TRBJ2-1; TRBD1 aligns across 8 bases. The CDR3 is 15 amino acids. Germline assignment: CDR1 ENHRY and CDR2 SYGVKD. Losses at the gene ends were 7 bases for V and 2 bases for J; bases not matched to a gene: 7. The CDR3 region is CAITPDRVPYNEQFF. In nucleotides, the CDR3 is TGTGCCATCACCCCGGACAGGGTGCCCTACAATGAGCAGTTCTTC.

This clonotype appeared many times. The rearrangement links TRBV18 to TRBJ1-2; TRBD1 matches 7 bases. Germline loops: CDR1 KGHSH, CDR2 LQKENI. The length of the CDR3 is 13 residues. The ends lost 6 bases at V and 6 bases at J; junction bases unmatched: 7. CDR3 nucleotides: TGTGCCAGCTCTCCCCAGGGGGAGCATGGCTACACCTTC. Protein product: CASSPQGEHGYTF. The full variable domain, its missing parts supplied by reference TRBV18 and TRBJ1-2, is NAGVMQNPRHLVRRRGQEARLRCSPMKGHSHVYWYRQLPEEGLKFMVYLQKENIIDESGMPKERFSAEFPKEGPSILRIQQVVRGDSAAYFCASSPQGEHGYTFGSGTRLTVV.

This clonotype was counted ten times or more. This chain joins TRBV6-5 and TRBJ1-5; a weak D match, TRBD1 (5 bases). The CDR3 totals 14 residues. V shed 4 bases and J shed 6 bases, with 13 bases lying between them. Germline V CDR1 and CDR2: MNHEY, SVGAGI. CDR3 nucleotide sequence: TGTGCCAGCAGTTCAGGGAGGGGCAGTCAGCCCCAGCATTTT. It yields the protein CASSSGRGSQPQHF.

About this clonotype itself: A read error may account for a junction end that differs from germline. This rearrangement joins TRBV19 to TRBJ1-1, with TRBD1 identical over 8 bases. CDR1 is LNHDA, CDR2 SQIVND, per germline (reference sequence). The length of the CDR3 is 13 residues. The CDR3 loop reads CASQGAGNTEVFF. The CDR3 DNA follows: TGTGCCAGCCAGGGGGCAGGTAACACTGAAGTTTTCTTT. The variable domain in full, completed from reference TRBV19 and TRBJ1-1, reads DGGITQSPKYLFRKEGQNVTLSCEQNLNHDAMYWYRQDPGQGLRLIYYSQIVNDFQKGDIAEGYSVSREKKESFPLTVTSAQKNPTAFYLCASQGAGNTEVFFGQGTRLTVV.

V usage is TRBV11-2 and J usage is TRBJ2-1; D might be TRBD1 or TRBD2, each matching 5 bases. CDR3 length: 12 residues. Per the germline V gene, CDR1 is SGHAT and CDR2 is FQNNGV. V gave up 11 bases and J gave up 1 base, with 9 bases separating them. The CDR3 nucleotides read TGTGCCGGAGAGGGGTCCTACAATGAGCAGTTCTTC. This translates into CAGEGSYNEQFF.

The rearrangement links TRBV5-4 to TRBJ2-1, with a possible D match to TRBD2 (6 bases). Trimming pared 6 bases from V and 0 bases from J, leaving 13 bases between. This CDR3 contains 15 residues. Germline V gene sequence: CDR1 SGHNT, CDR2 YYREEE (reference sequence). The chain's CDR3 is CASTSARGSYNEQFF. CDR3 nucleotides: TGTGCCAGCACCTCGGCGCGGGGCTCCTACAATGAGCAGTTCTTC.

V usage is TRBV19 and J usage is TRBJ1-2; D gene uncertain. Germline assignment: CDR1 LNHDA and CDR2 SQIVND (reference sequence). Trimming removed 5 bases from V and 5 bases from J, with 15 bases in between. The CDR3 loop spans 14 amino acids. CDR3 loop: CASSSAGFGYGYTF. DNA of the CDR3: TGTGCCAGTAGTTCGGCAGGCTTTGGGTATGGCTACACCTTC. The full variable domain, with the rest looked up from reference TRBV19 and TRBJ1-2, is DGGITQSPKYLFRKEGQNVTLSCEQNLNHDAMYWYRQDPGQGLRLIYYSQIVNDFQKGDIAEGYSVSREKKESFPLTVTSAQKNPTAFYLCASSSAGFGYGYTFGSGTRLTVV.

This clonotype was seen only a few times. The V call is TRBV5-1, the J call TRBJ1-1; D is perhaps TRBD1 (5 bases). The CDR3 spans 14 residues. Trimming cost V 6 bases and J 7 bases, with 19 bases left between them. Germline assignment: CDR1 SGHRS and CDR2 YFSETQ. The DNA of the CDR3 is TGCGCCAGCAAAATCGGGGCCCCGGCGGGTGAAGCTTTCTTT. Its protein product is CASKIGAPAGEAFF. The full variable domain, with the rest looked up from reference TRBV5-1 and TRBJ1-1, is KAGVTQTPRYLIKTRGQQVTLSCSPISGHRSVSWYQQTPGQGLQFLFEYFSETQRNKGNFPGRFSGRQFSNSRSEMNVSTLELGDSALYLCASKIGAPAGEAFFGQGTRLTVV.

The V call is TRBV29-1, the J call TRBJ1-2; D call uncertain. The CDR3 runs 13 residues. V lost 4 bases and J lost 8, with 17 bases in between. Germline V gives CDR1 SQVTM, CDR2 ANQGSEA. The CDR3 DNA is TGCAGCGTTGTCCCGGTGGGAGTTATGGGCTACACCTTC. Protein product: CSVVPVGVMGYTF. Full variable domain (missing parts from reference TRBV29-1 and TRBJ1-2): SAVISQKPSRDICQRGTSLTIQCQVDSQVTMMFWYRQQPGQSLTLIATANQGSEATYESGFVIDKFPISRPNLTFSTLTVSNMSPEDSSIYLCSVVPVGVMGYTFGSGTRLTVV.

This chain uses TRBV5-1 with TRBJ1-2, with a tentative D call TRBD1 (5 bases). V lost 7 bases to trimming and J lost 0 bases, with 13 bases between them. This CDR3 comprises 14 residues. In germline, CDR1 is SGHRS, CDR2 YFSETQ. CDR3 in DNA: TGCGCCAGCCGGTTTCCAGGGACTAACTATGGCTACACCTTC. It is translated as CASRFPGTNYGYTF.

This clonotype was seen only a few times. This chain links TRBV29-1 with TRBJ1-5, with 8 bases aligning to TRBD1. The CDR3 has 13 residues. After removal of 4 bases from V and 4 bases from J, the junction contained 3 bases not matched to a gene. Germline CDR1 is SQVTM and CDR2 is ANQGSEA. The DNA for the CDR3 is TGCAGCGTTGCGACAGGGGCGAATCAGCCCCAGCATTTT. Translated: CSVATGANQPQHF.

This clonotype was counted at least ten times. The chain employs TRBV5-1 and TRBJ1-1, with a tentative D call TRBD1 (6 bases). Germline-derived CDR1 and CDR2 are SGHRS and YFSETQ. This CDR3 has 16 amino acids. Trimming took 1 base from V and 4 from J, leaving 17 bases between them. The DNA for the CDR3 is TGCGCCAGCAGCTTGCAAGTACGGGGGGCCGGCACTGAAGCTTTCTTT. This sequence encodes CASSLQVRGAGTEAFF.

This clonotype came up many times. Here the CDR3 reads CASSLPGRYGYTF. CDR3 DNA sequence: TGTGCCAGCAGTTTACCAGGGAGGTATGGCTACACCTTC. The gene calls are TRBV12-3 or TRBV12-4 and TRBJ1-2, with D tentatively TRBD1 (5 bases). The V end was cut by 2 bases, the J end by 5 bases, with 9 bases between. The CDR3 consists of 13 residues.

This clonotype has ten or more counts. The chain joins TRBV6-1 to TRBJ1-1; D is unclear. This CDR3 spans 16 amino acids. Germline V gene sequence: CDR1 MNHNS, CDR2 SASEGT. Trimming pared 6 bases from V and 3 bases from J, leaving 20 bases between. The CDR3 DNA reads TGTGCCAGCAGCGGTCTGGTGTTATCGTTTGACACTGAAGCTTTCTTT. Protein product: CASSGLVLSFDTEAFF.

This clonotype was observed many times. The chain is built from TRBV13 and TRBJ2-3; D possibly corresponds to TRBD1 (6 bases). CDR1 PRHDT and CDR2 FYEKMQ come from the germline V gene (reference sequence). This CDR3 spans 14 amino acids. Trimming left V 5 bases short and J 4 bases short, with 13 bases between. The CDR3 DNA is TGTGCCAGCAGCGCTACAGGGTTGTCAGATACGCAGTATTTT. It is translated as CASSATGLSDTQYF.

This clonotype was seen ten or more times. This sequence joins TRBV18 and TRBJ1-1, with D maybe TRBD1 (5 bases). Germline V gene sequence: CDR1 KGHSH, CDR2 LQKENI. There are 15 residues in the CDR3. Trimming removed 2 bases at V and 5 bases at J, with 15 bases between. As DNA, the CDR3 is TGTGCCAGCTCACCAAATGGGGGACGATTAACTGAAGCTTTCTTT. It yields the protein CASSPNGGRLTEAFF.

In its sample, this clonotype was seen many times. V usage is TRBV6-1 and J usage is TRBJ1-2; D unresolved. CDR1 and CDR2 (germline): MNHNS, SASEGT. V was trimmed by 5 bases and J by 7 bases, leaving 17 bases between them. The CDR3 loop spans 14 amino acids. DNA of the CDR3: TGTGCCAGCAGTCTAGGTCACATGTCGCCTGGCTACACCTTC. It specifies CASSLGHMSPGYTF.

This clonotype has at least ten counts. This chain joins TRBV20-1 and TRBJ2-7; D might be TRBD1 or TRBD2, each matching 5 bases. The CDR3 runs 13 residues. Germline CDR1 and CDR2: DFQATT and SNEGSKA (reference sequence). V was trimmed by 6 bases and J by 6 bases, leaving 18 bases between them. The CDR3 bases are TGCAGTGCCAACGAGGGACGGGCTAGCGAGCAGTACTTC. It specifies CSANEGRASEQYF.

This clonotype was found many times. The V call is TRBV30, the J call TRBJ1-2; D is ambiguous. The CDR3 spans 11 residues. V was clipped by 1 base and J by 8 bases, with 8 bases between them. Per the germline V gene, CDR1 is GTSNPN and CDR2 is SVGIG (reference sequence). For the CDR3, the DNA is TGTGCCTGGAGTGGAAGGTTGGGCTACACCTTC. Translation gives CAWSGRLGYTF.

Points on this clonotype: At one end, the junction sequence differs from germline, possibly due to a read error. The genes are TRBV4-1 and TRBJ2-7, with D perhaps matching TRBD1 (6 bases). The CDR3 loop spans 15 amino acids. In germline, CDR1 is MGHRA, CDR2 YSYEKL. The CDR3 spells CASSQEPLDRTMSSF. The CDR3, as DNA: TGCGCCAGCAGCCAAGAACCCCTCGACAGGACCATGAGTTCCTTC.

The chain couples TRBV14 to TRBJ2-3; 13 bases align to TRBD2. Germline V gives CDR1 SGHDN, CDR2 FVKESK. After removal of 2 bases from V and 4 bases from J, the junction contained 12 bases not matched to a gene. The CDR3 has 19 residues. CDR3 amino acids: CASSQPPGTSGVTPDTQYF. The DNA of the CDR3 is TGTGCCAGCAGCCAACCACCTGGGACTAGCGGGGTGACGCCAGATACGCAGTATTTT.

This chain uses TRBV5-4 with TRBJ2-3; D possibly corresponds to TRBD1 (5 bases). Germline CDR1 and CDR2: SGHNT and YYREEE (reference sequence). V gave up 3 bases and J gave up 2 bases, with 7 bases separating them. The length of the CDR3 is 13 residues. The CDR3, as DNA: TGTGCCAGCAGCTCACAGGCCACAGATACGCAGTATTTT. Translating gives CASSSQATDTQYF.

In the case of this clonotype: A single base separates this from a much larger clone, so it may be a read error. This sequence joins TRBV25-1 and TRBJ1-2; TRBD1 agrees at 7 bases. The CDR3 is 12 residues long. Germline V gives CDR1 MGHDK, CDR2 SYGVNS. Losses at the gene ends were 5 bases for V and 6 bases for J; bases not matched to a gene: 3. CDR3 loop: CASSKQGNGYTF. Here the CDR3 DNA reads TGTGCCAGCAGTAAACAGGGGAATGGCTACACCTTC.

This clonotype came up many times. The V gene is TRBV12-5, the J gene TRBJ2-1, with a tentative D call TRBD1 (6 bases). V was pared by 2 bases and J by 8 bases, with 22 bases between. Germline values: CDR1 LGHNT, CDR2 FRNRAP. This CDR3 has 17 amino acids. The CDR3 nucleotides read TGTGCTAGTGGTTTGCCCCTTGGGGGCCCCCGATCGTATGAGCAGTTCTTC. This encodes CASGLPLGGPRSYEQFF.